These T cell receptor beta chains were read from a single sample in a study of identical twins. A single record per CDR3 protein comes from TCRdb applying MiXCR to the 5' RACE reads. Among about 530,000 distinct CDR3 sequences listed, about 15% were seen once. The sample was also reused in another study, on yellow fever vaccine responses in identical twins.

The sample taken for sequencing was CD4+ T cells sorted from blood. These receptors were collected from a woman aged 18-29 years in good health. CDR3s include the opening cysteine and the closing phenylalanine or tryptophan. Each record gives: clone size, D gene, V gene, J gene, CDR3 DNA, CDR3 protein. The D gene is left open where the match is weak. Clone size is not always given. Where it is, it says once, few, many or a class for expanded clones.

clone_size: .; d_call: .; v_call: TRBV12-3/TRBV12-4; j_call: TRBJ2-1; cdr3_nt: TGTGCCAGCAGCAGGGACTCAAAGGCACATGAGCAGTTCTTC; cdr3_aa: CASSRDSKAHEQFF
clone_size: few; d_call: TRBD2; v_call: TRBV10-3; j_call: TRBJ2-1; cdr3_nt: TGTGCCATCAGAGGGCGGGAGATCCACAATGAGCAGTTCTTC; cdr3_aa: CAIRGREIHNEQFF
clone_size: .; d_call: .; v_call: TRBV12-3/TRBV12-4; j_call: TRBJ1-2; cdr3_nt: TGTGCCAGCAGTTCAAACTATTTGGTTCTCGATGGCTACACCTTC; cdr3_aa: CASSSNYLVLDGYTF
clone_size: .; d_call: .; v_call: TRBV5-1; j_call: TRBJ2-1; cdr3_nt: TGCGCCAGCAGCGAGTACTACAATGAGCAGTTCTTC; cdr3_aa: CASSEYYNEQFF
clone_size: few; d_call: .; v_call: TRBV12-3/TRBV12-4; j_call: TRBJ1-2; cdr3_nt: TGTGCCAGCAGTACCGGACAGTATCATTATGGCTACACCTTC; cdr3_aa: CASSTGQYHYGYTF
clone_size: .; d_call: .; v_call: TRBV6-5; j_call: TRBJ1-3; cdr3_nt: TGTGCCAGCAGTTACAGGGCCCCCTCTGGAAACACCATATATTTT; cdr3_aa: CASSYRAPSGNTIYF
clone_size: many; d_call: .; v_call: TRBV5-6; j_call: TRBJ2-1; cdr3_nt: TGTGCCAGCAGCTCCTATGCCTTCGACGGGAGTAGTTACAATGAGCAGTTCTTC; cdr3_aa: CASSSYAFDGSSYNEQFF
clone_size: .; d_call: .; v_call: TRBV18; j_call: TRBJ2-3; cdr3_nt: TGTGCCAGCTCACCACCGCTACAGCCCACGCAGTATTTT; cdr3_aa: CASSPPLQPTQYF
clone_size: .; d_call: TRBD1; v_call: TRBV14; j_call: TRBJ2-7; cdr3_nt: TGTGCCAGCAGCCAAGGGACAGGGGGCAGAAATGAGCAGTACTTC; cdr3_aa: CASSQGTGGRNEQYF
clone_size: few; d_call: .; v_call: TRBV29-1; j_call: TRBJ1-2; cdr3_nt: TGCAGCGTTGACCCCCGTATTTATGGCTACACCTTC; cdr3_aa: CSVDPRIYGYTF
clone_size: .; d_call: TRBD1; v_call: TRBV10-3; j_call: TRBJ1-2; cdr3_nt: TGTGCCATCACCATGGACAGGGCTGGGTTTGGCTACACCTTC; cdr3_aa: CAITMDRAGFGYTF
clone_size: many; d_call: .; v_call: TRBV10-2; j_call: TRBJ2-1; cdr3_nt: TGCGCCAGCAGTGAAGGGAGGCGGATGGACTCTCGGTTAGGTGAGCAGTTCTTC; cdr3_aa: CASSEGRRMDSRLGEQFF
clone_size: few; d_call: TRBD1; v_call: TRBV12-3/TRBV12-4; j_call: TRBJ2-2; cdr3_nt: TGTGCCAGCAGGCCCTCGGACAGGCGGAACACCGGGGAGCTGTTTTTT; cdr3_aa: CASRPSDRRNTGELFF
clone_size: few; d_call: .; v_call: TRBV5-1; j_call: TRBJ2-3; cdr3_nt: TGCGCCAGCAGCTTGGAGGACAGCCGCACAGATACGCAGTATTTT; cdr3_aa: CASSLEDSRTDTQYF
clone_size: many; d_call: TRBD2; v_call: TRBV10-2; j_call: TRBJ2-1; cdr3_nt: TGCGCCAGCGCGACCCCCCTAGCGGGGCTCTCCTACAATGAGCAGTTCTTC; cdr3_aa: CASATPLAGLSYNEQFF
clone_size: few; d_call: TRBD1; v_call: TRBV10-3; j_call: TRBJ2-2; cdr3_nt: TGTGCCATCGGGATGACAGGGATGGGAACCGGGGAGCTGTTTTTT; cdr3_aa: CAIGMTGMGTGELFF
clone_size: .; d_call: .; v_call: TRBV7-8; j_call: TRBJ2-7; cdr3_nt: TGTGCCAGCAGCTCCCGGGTAGTCTACGAGCAGTACTTC; cdr3_aa: CASSSRVVYEQYF
clone_size: .; d_call: .; v_call: TRBV6-5; j_call: TRBJ2-7; cdr3_nt: TGTGCCAGCAGTTACTTAGCCCAGAACTCCTACGAGCAGTACTTC; cdr3_aa: CASSYLAQNSYEQYF
clone_size: .; d_call: TRBD2; v_call: TRBV7-9; j_call: TRBJ2-3; cdr3_nt: TGTGCCAGCAGCCTTAGACTAGCGGCTACAGATACGCAGTATTTT; cdr3_aa: CASSLRLAATDTQYF
clone_size: .; d_call: .; v_call: TRBV7-9; j_call: TRBJ2-1; cdr3_nt: TGTGCCAGCAGCCGCGGTTACTCCTACAATGAGCAGTTCTTC; cdr3_aa: CASSRGYSYNEQFF
clone_size: .; d_call: .; v_call: TRBV12-3/TRBV12-4; j_call: TRBJ2-1; cdr3_nt: TGTGCCAGCAGTCCGAGACTAGCCTACAATGAGCAGTTCTTC; cdr3_aa: CASSPRLAYNEQFF
clone_size: .; d_call: .; v_call: TRBV20-1; j_call: TRBJ1-2; cdr3_nt: TGCAGTGCTAGAGCCGCCAGGGAGAGCTACACCTTC; cdr3_aa: CSARAARESYTF
clone_size: .; d_call: .; v_call: TRBV2; j_call: TRBJ2-3; cdr3_nt: TGTGCCAGCACCCCGGAAGGGAGCGGTACGCAGTATTTT; cdr3_aa: CASTPEGSGTQYF
clone_size: .; d_call: TRBD2; v_call: TRBV15; j_call: TRBJ2-5; cdr3_nt: TGTGCCACCGTTAGCGGGAGGGAAGAGACCCAGTACTTC; cdr3_aa: CATVSGREETQYF
clone_size: few; d_call: TRBD2; v_call: TRBV13; j_call: TRBJ2-7; cdr3_nt: TGTGCCAGCAGCTACAGACTAGCGGCCGAGCAGTACTTC; cdr3_aa: CASSYRLAAEQYF
clone_size: few; d_call: .; v_call: TRBV5-1; j_call: TRBJ2-7; cdr3_nt: TGCGCCAGCAGCTTGGAGTCGGCGTCGTTTGGGTACGAGCAGTACTTC; cdr3_aa: CASSLESASFGYEQYF
clone_size: .; d_call: .; v_call: TRBV4-1; j_call: TRBJ2-2; cdr3_nt: TGCGCCAGCAGCCCGGAAAATGGACTTCCGAACACCGGGGAGCTGTTTTTT; cdr3_aa: CASSPENGLPNTGELFF
clone_size: .; d_call: TRBD1; v_call: TRBV12-3/TRBV12-4; j_call: TRBJ1-2; cdr3_nt: TGTGCCAGCAGTTCCACTACAAGGACAGGGAACTATGGCTACACCTTC; cdr3_aa: CASSSTTRTGNYGYTF
clone_size: .; d_call: TRBD1; v_call: TRBV7-8; j_call: TRBJ2-7; cdr3_nt: TGTGCCAGCAGCTTAGATGCGGGGACAGGGGGATTCGAGCAGTACTTC; cdr3_aa: CASSLDAGTGGFEQYF
clone_size: few; d_call: .; v_call: TRBV6-1; j_call: TRBJ2-5; cdr3_nt: TGTGCCAGCACCCCCTACCCCAACCAAGAGACCCAGTACTTC; cdr3_aa: CASTPYPNQETQYF
clone_size: .; d_call: .; v_call: TRBV27; j_call: TRBJ2-3; cdr3_nt: TGTGCCAGCAGCCTTGGGGTGGCAGATACGCAGTATTTT; cdr3_aa: CASSLGVADTQYF
clone_size: few; d_call: .; v_call: TRBV5-1; j_call: TRBJ2-5; cdr3_nt: TGCGCCAGCAGCAGGCCGGATCAGTACCAAGAGACCCAGTACTTC; cdr3_aa: CASSRPDQYQETQYF
clone_size: .; d_call: .; v_call: TRBV7-9; j_call: TRBJ1-1; cdr3_nt: TGTGCCAGCAGCTTATACGACACTGAAGCTTTCTTT; cdr3_aa: CASSLYDTEAFF
clone_size: few; d_call: .; v_call: TRBV7-9; j_call: TRBJ2-2; cdr3_nt: TGTGCCAGCAGCCCAGAGGGAGCCGGGGAGCTGTTTTTT; cdr3_aa: CASSPEGAGELFF
clone_size: .; d_call: .; v_call: TRBV10-3; j_call: TRBJ2-7; cdr3_nt: TGTGCCATCAGTGAGATGGGGCCCCTGTCCTACGAGCAGTACTTC; cdr3_aa: CAISEMGPLSYEQYF
clone_size: .; d_call: .; v_call: TRBV10-3; j_call: TRBJ1-5; cdr3_nt: TGTGCCATCAGTGAGTCGCAGCCCCAGCATTTT; cdr3_aa: CAISESQPQHF
clone_size: .; d_call: .; v_call: TRBV5-6; j_call: TRBJ1-2; cdr3_nt: TGTTCCAGCAGCCAGGGTAGCTATGGCTACACCTTC; cdr3_aa: CSSSQGSYGYTF
clone_size: .; d_call: .; v_call: TRBV7-2; j_call: TRBJ2-1; cdr3_nt: TGTGCCAGCAGCTTAGTGGGCAGCTGGCACAATGAGCAGTTCTTC; cdr3_aa: CASSLVGSWHNEQFF
clone_size: .; d_call: .; v_call: TRBV5-1; j_call: TRBJ2-1; cdr3_nt: TGCGCCAGCAGCTTGGCCTCATCTCTTGCACACAATGAGCAGTTCTTC; cdr3_aa: CASSLASSLAHNEQFF
clone_size: .; d_call: TRBD1; v_call: TRBV3-1; j_call: TRBJ2-1; cdr3_nt: TGTGCCAGCAGCACGCAGGGACAGGGGGCTCGCAATGAGCAGTTCTTC; cdr3_aa: CASSTQGQGARNEQFF
clone_size: few; d_call: TRBD1; v_call: TRBV27; j_call: TRBJ2-1; cdr3_nt: TGTGCCAGCAGCCGGGACAGGGACGCCTACAATGAGCAGTTCTTC; cdr3_aa: CASSRDRDAYNEQFF
clone_size: .; d_call: .; v_call: TRBV7-9; j_call: TRBJ2-7; cdr3_nt: TGTGCCAGCAGCCTCGTGGGTAAAACCTACGAGCAGTACTTC; cdr3_aa: CASSLVGKTYEQYF
clone_size: .; d_call: TRBD1; v_call: TRBV28; j_call: TRBJ1-5; cdr3_nt: TGTGCCAGCAGAGGGACCGGGACAGGGTTAACTAATCAGCCCCAGCATTTT; cdr3_aa: CASRGTGTGLTNQPQHF
clone_size: .; d_call: TRBD1; v_call: TRBV2; j_call: TRBJ2-1; cdr3_nt: TGTGCCAGCAGTGAAGTAGGACAGGGGAACCACAATGAGCAGTTCTTC; cdr3_aa: CASSEVGQGNHNEQFF
clone_size: few; d_call: .; v_call: TRBV6-1; j_call: TRBJ1-5; cdr3_nt: TGTGCCAGCAGTGAACATAGGCAGCCGTATAGCAATCAGCCCCAGCATTTT; cdr3_aa: CASSEHRQPYSNQPQHF
clone_size: .; d_call: TRBD2; v_call: TRBV5-4; j_call: TRBJ2-3; cdr3_nt: TGTGCCAGCAGCAGCCGGACTAGCGGGGGGGCAGATACGCAGTATTTT; cdr3_aa: CASSSRTSGGADTQYF